This entry lists 27 T cell receptor beta chains sequenced from one sample in a study of T cells in women clearing cervical HPV infection (dated by TCRdb to the late 2010s). Library prep was done by the immunoSEQ multiplex PCR assay. Sourced from immuneACCESS, this table was stored by TCRdb with only in-frame sequences that have V and J called. A share of the clones is absent; for the studies checked, an unresolved V gene accounts for under half, and the remainder has no known explanation. The record for this sample contains tens of thousands of clones. 2.7% of the sample is taken by the ten largest. Sequencing was performed on blood buffy coat. The receptors here all came from a woman between 18 and 69 years old with a cervical HPV16 infection that either progressed to CIN3+ or cleared (not recorded which).

CDR3 amino acids: CASSSSGRADNEQFF. The CDR3 bases that were read are TGTGCCAGCAGCTCTAGCGGGAGGGCCGACAATGAG. The chain uses TRBV7-6 and TRBJ2-1; TRBD2 matches 12 bases. From the germline J gene comes the end of the CDR3, since the read stops 3 residues before it. J lost 5 bases, V lost 4 bases, and 3 bases had no gene match. CDR3 length: 15 amino acids. Germline CDR1 SGHVS, CDR2 FNYEAQ.

With regard to this clone: The DNA ends 3 residues before the CDR3 does, and the rest of the CDR3 is filled in from the germline J gene. V gene TRBV7-9 combines with J gene TRBJ1-2; a weak D match, TRBD1 (6 bases). The CDR3 is made up of 15 amino acids. Per the germline V gene, CDR1 is SEHNR and CDR2 is FQNEAQ (reference sequence). The covered CDR3 bases are TGTGCCAGCAGCTTAGCCCTGACTCGGGACAACGAC. It is translated as CASSLALTRDND. In full, the CDR3 reads CASSLALTRDNDYTF.

As for this clone: The read gets to within 3 residues of the CDR3 end, and the germline J gene fills in the rest. The chain links TRBV13 to TRBJ2-5; D uncertain. The CDR3 has 12 amino acids. Germline CDR1 reads PRHDT; CDR2 reads FYEKMQ (reference sequence). Trimming took 3 bases from V and 5 from J, leaving 7 bases between them. Incomplete CDR3 DNA: TGTGCCAGCAGCTTGGGCAGGGAGACC. It specifies CASSLGRET. The entire CDR3 is CASSLGRETQYF.

Concerning this clone itself: The CDR3 end lies 3 residues beyond the end of the read and is filled in from the germline J gene. This sequence joins TRBV2 and TRBJ2-2; D is possibly TRBD1 (5 bases). Germline V gene sequence: CDR1 SNHLY, CDR2 FYNNEI. With 2 bases removed from V and 5 bases from J, the gap between germline ends came to 12 bases. CDR3 size: 15 residues. Incomplete CDR3 DNA: TGTGCCAGCAGTGAACAGGGTAGGGATACCGGGGAG. Translating gives CASSEQGRDTGE. The whole CDR3 sequence is CASSEQGRDTGELFF.

In regard to this clone: The read falls 3 residues short of the CDR3 end, and the missing part is taken from the germline J gene. The chain uses TRBV20-1 and TRBJ2-1, with TRBD1 identical over 9 bases. Per germline, CDR1 DFQATT and CDR2 SNEGSKA (reference sequence). The CDR3 is 16 residues long. The V segment lost 3 bases and the J segment 6 bases; nucleotides outside the gene matches: 12. The covered CDR3 bases are TGCAGTGCTAGGGGACCCTACAGGGGGCAAGGCAATGAG. Translating gives CSARGPYRGQGNE. The entire CDR3 protein reads CSARGPYRGQGNEQFF.

Note on this clone: The read ends 3 residues shy of where the CDR3 ends; the end is completed using the germline J gene. V gene TRBV7-2 combines with J gene TRBJ1-4; D not certain. The CDR3 extends over 14 amino acids. Trimming shortened V by 1 base and J by 7 bases, and 10 bases separated the two germline ends. From germline, CDR1 is SGHTA and CDR2 FQGNSA. CDR3 loop: CASSLGWAGEKLFF. The CDR3 DNA, read in part, is TGTGCCAGCAGCTTAGGCTGGGCAGGTGAAAAA.

Incomplete CDR3 DNA: TGTGCCAGCAGCTTTTGGGACAGCTCCTACGAG. Protein product: CASSFWDSSYE. The full CDR3 protein is CASSFWDSSYEQYF. The rearrangement uses TRBV5-6 and TRBJ2-7, with 7 bases aligning to TRBD1. Read sequence stops 3 residues before the CDR3 end, and the germline J gene provides the missing end. The germline V gene has CDR1 SGHDT and CDR2 YYEEEE. Unmatched junction bases numbered 2, after V lost 2 bases and J lost 0 bases. The CDR3 consists of 14 residues.

On this clone: The CDR3 goes on 3 residues after the read ends, and that part is filled in from the germline J gene. J is TRBJ2-2 and V is TRBV5-4, with TRBD1 matching over 8 bases. The CDR3 is made up of 15 amino acids. CDR1 is SGHNT and CDR2 is YYREEE in the germline V gene (reference sequence). CDR3 bases read: TGTGCCAGCAGCCCTGACAGGGGAACTAATGAAAAG. Protein sequence: CASSPDRGTNEK. The CDR3 in full is CASSPDRGTNEKLFF.

Note on this clone: From the germline J gene comes the end of the CDR3, since the read stops 3 residues before it. V and J are TRBV29-1 and TRBJ1-6; 10 nucleotides line up with TRBD1. This CDR3 region has 13 residues. Germline V CDR1 and CDR2: SQVTM, ANQGSEA. V dropped 6 bases and J dropped 6; count of bases not matched to a gene: 2. Incomplete CDR3 DNA: TGCAGCGTGGGGACAGGGGCTAATTCACCC. It codes for CSVGTGANSP. The whole CDR3 protein is CSVGTGANSPLHF.

With respect to this clone: The sequence runs out 3 residues before the end of the CDR3; the remainder is reconstructed from the germline J gene. The chain joins TRBV2 to TRBJ1-1, with D tentatively TRBD1 (6 bases). This CDR3 is 13 amino acids long. V was pared by 7 bases and J by 4 bases, with 13 bases between. Germline lookup yields CDR1 SNHLY and CDR2 FYNNEI. CDR3 sequence reads: CASTGQQGTEAFF. The CDR3 DNA, read in part, is TGTGCCAGCACCGGACAGCAAGGCACTGAA.

As regards this clone: The read terminates 3 residues before the CDR3 end, so the remaining end is supplied by the germline J gene. The chain carries TRBV5-4 and TRBJ2-3; D possibly matches TRBD1 or TRBD2 (6 bases each). Trimming left V 9 bases short and J 1 base short, with 15 bases between. The CDR3 loop spans 14 amino acids. Germline CDR1 reads SGHNT; CDR2 reads YYREEE (reference sequence). The CDR3 spells CATQGGQRTDTQYF. The covered CDR3 bases are TGTGCCACTCAGGGAGGACAGCGCACAGATACG.

Comment on this clone: The read comes to an end 3 residues before the CDR3 does, leaving the germline J gene to fill in the end. V and J are TRBV6-1 and TRBJ2-7, with 15 bases identical to TRBD2. The germline CDR1 and CDR2 sequences are MNHNS and SASEGT. Losses at the gene ends were 2 bases for V and 4 bases for J; bases not matched to a gene: 12. CDR3 length equals 19 residues. CDR3 region: CASSELKGLAGGPGYEQYF. The covered CDR3 bases are TGTGCCAGCAGTGAACTAAAAGGACTAGCGGGGGGGCCGGGTTACGAG.

With regard to this clone: The read ends 3 residues early relative to the CDR3; the germline J gene fills the gap. This rearrangement joins TRBV5-6 to TRBJ1-4; D gene ambiguous. The CDR3 has 15 amino acids. Trimming removed 1 base from V and 0 bases from J, with 7 bases in between. Germline assignment: CDR1 SGHDT and CDR2 YYEEEE. CDR3 DNA, as far as it was read: TGTGCCAGCAGCTTGAGGGCAGCAACTAATGAAAAA. This encodes CASSLRAATNEK. The whole CDR3 protein reads CASSLRAATNEKLFF.

Turning to this clone: The CDR3 is cut off 3 residues early in the read; its end comes from the germline J gene. The chain combines TRBV29-1 with TRBJ1-1; D gene unclear. The CDR3 is made up of 11 amino acids. Per the germline V gene, CDR1 is SQVTM and CDR2 is ANQGSEA. CDR3 bases read: TGCAGCGTTGTGCGGGATCGGGGA. Encoded protein: CSVVRDRG. The full CDR3 sequence reads CSVVRDRGAFF.

Remarks on this clone: The CDR3 end falls 3 residues outside the read, so it is completed with the germline J gene. The genes are TRBV18 and TRBJ2-2; TRBD1 might be the D (6 bases). This CDR3 is 15 amino acids long. Germline V gene lookup returns CDR1 KGHSH and CDR2 LQKENI. V shed 6 bases and J shed 5 bases, with 16 bases lying between them. The CDR3 sequence: CASSTETRGTGELFF. The CDR3 DNA, read in part, is TGTGCCAGCTCGACCGAGACAAGGGGGACCGGGGAG.

Concerning this clone: The missing CDR3 end, 3 residues past where the read stops, is filled in from the germline J gene. The chain couples TRBV5-5 to TRBJ2-3; D gene unclear. The CDR3 is 14 residues long. Germline V gene sequence: CDR1 SGHKS, CDR2 YYEKEE (reference sequence). V lost 4 bases to trimming and J lost 6 bases, with 15 bases between them. CDR3 DNA, as far as it was read: TGTGCCAGCAGCCTAAGATTGCCCGGGGATACG. It yields the protein CASSLRLPGDT. Given in full, the CDR3 is CASSLRLPGDTQYF.

As regards this clone: The read terminates 3 residues before the CDR3 end, so the remaining end is supplied by the germline J gene. This chain joins TRBV6-2 or TRBV6-3 and TRBJ1-2; TRBD1 is a possible D gene (5 bases). Germline V gene data show CDR1 as MNHEY and CDR2 as SVGEGT. Trimming cost V 7 bases and J 1 base, with 10 bases left between them. This CDR3 is 13 amino acids long. CDR3 DNA, as far as it was read: TGTGCCAGCAAGCTAGGGGATAACTATGGC. Its protein is CASKLGDNYG. The full CDR3 protein is CASKLGDNYGYTF.

As concerns this clone: From the germline J gene comes the end of the CDR3, since the read stops 3 residues before it. The chain joins TRBV11-2 to TRBJ2-7; 7 bases line up with TRBD1. The CDR3 is made up of 15 amino acids. V shed 5 bases and J 0 bases; nucleotides not matched to a gene: 7. From germline, CDR1 is SGHAT and CDR2 FQNNGV. The CDR3 is CASSPGTAISYEQYF. The sequenced part of the CDR3 DNA is TGTGCCAGCAGCCCGGGGACAGCGATCTCCTACGAG.

A word on this clone: The read terminates 3 residues ahead of where the CDR3 ends, so the germline J gene completes it. This sequence joins TRBV29-1 and TRBJ1-4, with D uncertain. V lost 7 bases to trimming and J lost 8 bases, with 17 bases between them. From germline, CDR1 is SQVTM and CDR2 ANQGSEA. The CDR3 length is 13 residues. The chain's CDR3 is CSGTDTDREKLFF. The DNA read from the CDR3 is TGCAGCGGCACAGACACCGACCGCGAAAAA.

About this clone itself: Read coverage stops 3 residues before the CDR3 terminus; the germline J gene supplies the remainder. The chain recombines TRBV27 with TRBJ2-7; tentative D call: TRBD1 (5 bases). This CDR3 has 14 amino acids. Trimming cost V 6 bases and J 5 bases, with 17 bases left between them. CDR1 and CDR2 from the germline V gene are MNHEY and SMNVEV (reference sequence). The CDR3 loop reads CASSKTDFSDEQYF. The part of the CDR3 DNA that was read is TGTGCCAGCAGCAAGACAGATTTCAGCGACGAG.

About this clone: The missing CDR3 end, 3 residues past where the read stops, is filled in from the germline J gene. This chain links TRBV7-2 with TRBJ2-5, with D maybe TRBD2 (6 bases). V dropped 6 bases and J dropped 1 base, with 9 bases sitting between them. The CDR3 has 13 amino acids. Germline-derived CDR1 and CDR2 are SGHTA and FQGNSA. Partial CDR3 DNA: TGTGCCAGCAGACTCGGGGGCCAAGAGACC. Its translation is CASRLGGQET. The whole CDR3 sequence reads CASRLGGQETQYF.

As regards this clone: The read ends 3 residues shy of where the CDR3 ends; the end is completed using the germline J gene. V is TRBV12-3 or TRBV12-4 and J is TRBJ2-3, with no clear D. The CDR3 length is 14 residues. V lost 0 bases to trimming and J lost 7 bases, with 11 bases between them. The sequenced part of the CDR3 DNA is TGTGCCAGCAGTTTAGCCTCGCTAGTGAATACG. Protein product: CASSLASLVNT. The CDR3 in its entirety is CASSLASLVNTQYF.

As concerns this clone: The junction differs from germline at one of its ends, possibly a read error. The observed sequence ends 3 residues before the CDR3 terminus, with the missing tail filled in from the germline J gene. The rearrangement uses TRBV4-2 and TRBJ2-2; 16 nucleotides align to TRBD2. In germline, CDR1 is LGHNA, CDR2 YNFKEQ. The CDR3 consists of 17 residues. The CDR3 sequence: CASSPGTSGRDTGELFF. The part of the CDR3 DNA that was read is TGCGCCAGCAGCCCCGGGACTAGCGGGAGGGACACCGGGGAG.

About this clone itself: Sequencing ends 3 residues short of the CDR3 end; the germline J gene provides the rest. This chain connects TRBV5-6 to TRBJ2-2; D not certain. Germline V lookup: CDR1 SGHDT, CDR2 YYEEEE. There are 14 residues in the CDR3. The germline V and J ends were trimmed by 4 bases and 3 bases, with 10 bases remaining between them. The DNA read from the CDR3 is TGTGCCAGCAGCCATGACTTGTACACCGGGGAG. This sequence encodes CASSHDLYTGE. Given in full, the CDR3 is CASSHDLYTGELFF.

On this clone itself: The read ends 3 residues before the CDR3 terminus; that terminus is restored from the germline J gene. The chain uses TRBV5-6 and TRBJ1-2; weak D call: TRBD1 (5 bases). The CDR3 has 15 residues. The germline V gene has CDR1 SGHDT and CDR2 YYEEEE. The CDR3 spells CASSYGTNPSYDYTF. CDR3 DNA, as far as it was read: TGTGCCAGCAGCTACGGGACTAACCCCTCCTACGAC.

The CDR3 sequence is CASSSRGGLYEQYF. Partial CDR3 DNA: TGTGCCAGCAGCTCCCGGGGGGGCCTATACGAG. The chain recombines TRBV13 with TRBJ2-7, with 8 bases identical to TRBD2. The read terminates 3 residues ahead of where the CDR3 ends, so the germline J gene completes it. Germline V CDR1 and CDR2: PRHDT, FYEKMQ (reference sequence). With V trimmed by 4 bases and J by 4 bases, 6 bases remained unmatched. The CDR3 has 14 amino acids.

Points on this clone: The CDR3 extends 3 residues past the end of the read, so its final part is completed from the germline J gene. The chain couples TRBV5-1 to TRBJ1-2; no firm D call. V lost 6 bases and J 0 bases, leaving 15 bases between the germline ends. The CDR3 has 15 amino acids. Germline V lookup: CDR1 SGHRS, CDR2 YFSETQ. The DNA read from the CDR3 is TGCGCCAGCACCCCATTGGCAGGAGCTAACTATGGC. Its translation: CASTPLAGANYG. The full-length CDR3 reads as CASTPLAGANYGYTF.